Following are 16 T cell receptor beta chains from one sample sequenced in a study of post-analysis software for immune sequencing data. Each TCR beta cDNA library carried unique molecular identifiers. TCRdb processed the PCR reads anew with MiXCR; each CDR3 protein has one entry. The sample records about 770,000 distinct CDR3 sequences, about 43% being singletons. Study findings and constraints: Patients showed TRBV5-6, TRBV5-1 and TRBV20-1 among roughly 5 TRBV segments more frequent than in controls.

The antigens these receptors bind are not known. Specimen: blood. The receptors derive from a girl aged 5 to 17 with multiple sclerosis.

CDR3 residues: CASRWDRTEKQETQYF. CDR3 sequence (DNA): TGCGCCAGCAGGTGGGACAGAACAGAGAAACAAGAGACCCAGTACTTC. The V call is TRBV5-1, the J call TRBJ2-5; TRBD1 agrees at 7 bases. CDR1 and CDR2 (germline): SGHRS, YFSETQ. CDR3 length: 16 residues. The junction had 12 bases not matched to a gene; V was cut back by 5 bases and J by 2 bases.

The V gene is TRBV6-2 or TRBV6-3, the J gene TRBJ1-5, with a tentative D call TRBD1 (6 bases). The germline gives CDR1 MNHEY, CDR2 SVGEGT. The CDR3 consists of 14 residues. Between the trimmed V and J ends, which lost 4 bases and 5 bases, there was a span of 12 bases. In nucleotides, the CDR3 is TGTGCCAGCAGTTCCCGGACAGATTATCAGCCCCAGCATTTT. Amino acids: CASSSRTDYQPQHF.

This clonotype has a handful of counts. The chain couples TRBV12-3 or TRBV12-4 to TRBJ1-2; D is ambiguous. The V gene lost 7 bases and the J gene lost 0 bases, with 6 bases spanning the gap. This CDR3 has 12 residues. The CDR3 bases are TGTGCCAGCACCCTGGCTAACTATGGCTACACCTTC. Amino acids: CASTLANYGYTF.

The genes are TRBV6-5 and TRBJ1-2; possibly TRBD1 for D (6 bases). Looked up from germline, CDR1 is MNHEY and CDR2 is SVGAGI. This CDR3 has 15 residues. V shed 4 bases and J shed 1 base, with 13 bases lying between them. The DNA for the CDR3 is TGTGCCAGCAGTTCCCTTAGGGGGTTTAACTATGGCTACACCTTC. It is translated as CASSSLRGFNYGYTF.

J is TRBJ2-1 and V is TRBV24-1; D remains unclear. From germline, CDR1 is KGHDR and CDR2 SFDVKD. V was clipped by 3 bases and J by 5 bases, with 7 bases between them. The CDR3 extends over 13 amino acids. CDR3 region: CATSDAIHNEQFF. The CDR3 DNA is TGTGCCACCAGTGATGCCATCCACAATGAGCAGTTCTTC.

The V gene is TRBV5-5, the J gene TRBJ1-6; no clear D. The CDR3 spans 15 residues. The ends were cut back, 0 bases at V and 14 bases at J, with 18 bases in the middle. Germline V gene lookup returns CDR1 SGHKS and CDR2 YYEKEE (reference sequence). CDR3 protein: CASSLGLYEASTLHF. The CDR3 DNA reads TGTGCCAGCAGCTTGGGTCTATACGAGGCTTCGACCCTCCACTTT.

This chain links TRBV11-2 with TRBJ2-7; 9 nucleotides line up with TRBD2. The V gene's germline CDR1 is SGHAT and CDR2 FQNNGV. Unmatched junction bases numbered 6, after V lost 5 bases and J lost 4 bases. The CDR3 is made up of 14 amino acids. DNA for the CDR3: TGTGCCAGCAGCCGTAGCGGGAGATTTTACGAGCAGTACTTC. Translated, it gives CASSRSGRFYEQYF.

The chain has TRBV20-1 and TRBJ2-7; 7 bases are a match to TRBD2. The CDR3 covers 14 residues. Germline CDR1 DFQATT, CDR2 SNEGSKA (reference sequence). The trim removed 3 bases at V and 4 bases at J, leaving 9 bases unmatched. The CDR3 region is CSASIGDYGYEQYF. CDR3 nucleotides: TGCAGTGCTAGCATAGGGGACTACGGGTACGAGCAGTACTTC.

This clonotype was counted only a few times. V usage is TRBV4-1 and J usage is TRBJ2-3, with D maybe TRBD1 (6 bases). Germline CDR1 and CDR2: MGHRA and YSYEKL. The length of the CDR3 is 12 residues. V was clipped by 0 bases and J by 9 bases, with 7 bases between them. CDR3 sequence reads: CASSQDGQTQYF. CDR3 DNA: TGCGCCAGCAGCCAAGACGGACAGACGCAGTATTTT.

This clonotype was seen only a few times. V usage is TRBV7-2 and J usage is TRBJ1-6, with D possibly matching TRBD1 (5 bases). The ends were cut back, 6 bases at V and 9 bases at J, with 15 bases in the middle. The CDR3 is 14 residues long. Germline-derived CDR1 and CDR2 are SGHTA and FQGNSA. The CDR3: CASRGSGSRSPLHF. CDR3 nucleotide sequence: TGTGCCAGCAGGGGATCAGGGAGTCGTTCACCCCTCCACTTT.

This clonotype was seen at least ten times. This chain connects TRBV11-3 to TRBJ2-3, with no clear D. V lost 1 base and J 7 bases, leaving 6 bases between the germline ends. This CDR3 is built from 12 residues. From germline, CDR1 is SGHNT and CDR2 YENEEA. DNA of the CDR3: TGTGCCAGCAGCTTAGGCGGAAATACGCAGTATTTT. This sequence encodes CASSLGGNTQYF.

The V call is TRBV27, the J call TRBJ2-6, with D unclear. V lost 0 bases and J 0 bases, leaving 12 bases between the germline ends. CDR3 length: 18 residues. In germline, CDR1 is MNHEY, CDR2 SMNVEV (reference sequence). CDR3 in amino acids: CASSLSPTTFSGANVLTF. The DNA for the CDR3 is TGTGCCAGCAGTTTATCGCCGACAACTTTCTCTGGGGCCAACGTCCTGACTTTC.

This clonotype was observed a handful of times. The chain uses TRBV30 and TRBJ2-1; TRBD2 matches at 11 bases. The ends lost 0 bases at V and 7 bases at J; junction bases unmatched: 5. The CDR3 is made up of 15 amino acids. Germline V gene data show CDR1 as GTSNPN and CDR2 as SVGIG (reference sequence). The CDR3 protein is CAWSVGLAGGNEQFF. The DNA for the CDR3 is TGTGCCTGGAGTGTTGGGCTAGCGGGAGGTAATGAGCAGTTCTTC.

This clonotype appeared once. This rearrangement joins TRBV27 to TRBJ2-2; D is unclear. CDR1 is MNHEY and CDR2 is SMNVEV in the germline V gene (reference sequence). The CDR3 runs to 14 residues. Trimming pared 10 bases from V and 0 bases from J, leaving 12 bases between. CDR3 coding DNA: TGTGCCAACAGCGCCGACTCGAACACCGGGGAGCTGTTTTTT. This encodes CANSADSNTGELFF.

V and J are TRBV20-1 and TRBJ2-4, with unresolved D. CDR3 length: 15 amino acids. From germline, CDR1 is DFQATT and CDR2 SNEGSKA (reference sequence). V lost 2 bases and J lost 0, with 11 bases in between. The CDR3 here is CSARTGPLAKNIQYF. The CDR3 DNA reads TGCAGTGCTAGAACGGGTCCTCTAGCCAAAAACATTCAGTACTTC.

This clonotype was detected a few times. The chain couples TRBV6-6 to TRBJ2-3, with 7 bases aligning to TRBD2. The CDR3 contains 16 residues. In germline, CDR1 is MNHNY, CDR2 SVGAGI (reference sequence). The V gene end was trimmed by 6 bases and the J gene end by 5 bases; junction bases not matched to a gene: 14. CDR3 sequence reads: CASSLKREGRGDTQYF. Written as DNA, the CDR3 is TGTGCCAGCAGCCTAAAGAGGGAGGGCCGCGGAGATACGCAGTATTTT.